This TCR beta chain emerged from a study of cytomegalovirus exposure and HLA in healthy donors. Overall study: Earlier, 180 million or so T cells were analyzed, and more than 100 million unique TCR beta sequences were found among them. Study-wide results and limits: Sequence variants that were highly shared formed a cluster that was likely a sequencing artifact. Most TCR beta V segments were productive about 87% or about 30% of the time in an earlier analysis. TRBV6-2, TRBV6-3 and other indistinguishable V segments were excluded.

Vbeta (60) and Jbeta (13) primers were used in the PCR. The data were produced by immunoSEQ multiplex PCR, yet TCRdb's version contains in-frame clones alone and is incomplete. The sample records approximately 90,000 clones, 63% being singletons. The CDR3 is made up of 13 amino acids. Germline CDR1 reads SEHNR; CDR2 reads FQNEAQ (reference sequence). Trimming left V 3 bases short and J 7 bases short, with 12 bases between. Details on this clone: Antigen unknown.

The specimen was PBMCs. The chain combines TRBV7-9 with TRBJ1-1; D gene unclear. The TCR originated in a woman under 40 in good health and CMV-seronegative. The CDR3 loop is CASSFGRLVEAFF. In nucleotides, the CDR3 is TGTGCCAGCAGCTTTGGTCGGCTAGTTGAAGCTTTCTTT.